The 16 T cell receptor beta chains below come from one sample, sequenced in a study of T cell repertoires in cytomegalovirus infection. TCRdb analysed the reads with MiXCR anew, one entry per CDR3 protein. The profile shows 84,000 or so distinct CDR3 sequences, around 49% of them singletons. These receptors are not linked to any known antigen. Sequencing was performed on CD8+ T cells from cultured PBMCs, taken from culture after CMV antigen stimulation. These receptors originate from a human donor in good health (CMV status not recorded). Some clones in this sample may be carry-over from other donors' samples.

This clonotype was observed a handful of times. The chain joins TRBV10-3 to TRBJ2-7, with TRBD2 matching over 12 bases. J was trimmed by 5 bases and V by 0 bases; bases with no gene match: 8. The germline CDR1 and CDR2 sequences are ENHRY and SYGVKD. CDR3 size: 17 residues. CDR3 sequence (DNA): TGTGCCATCAGTGAGTCGGAAGGGACTAGCGGGTACAACGAGCAGTACTTC. This codes for CAISESEGTSGYNEQYF.

V gene TRBV7-6 combines with J gene TRBJ2-2; D gene uncertain. CDR1 and CDR2 from the germline V gene are SGHVS and FNYEAQ. The CDR3 extends over 11 amino acids. V was cut by 2 bases and J by 7 bases, with 2 bases left in between. The DNA for the CDR3 is TGTGCCAGCAGCTTAAACGGGGAGCTGTTTTTT. This encodes CASSLNGELFF. Variable domain in full (rest from reference TRBV7-6 and TRBJ2-2): GAGVSQSPRYKVTKRGQDVALRCDPISGHVSLYWYRQALGQGPEFLTYFNYEAQQDKSGLPNDRFSAERPEGSISTLTIQRTEQRDSAMYRCASSLNGELFFGEGSRLTVL.

The gene calls are TRBV6-5 and TRBJ2-4; D is perhaps TRBD2 (7 bases). The germline V and J ends were trimmed by 0 bases and 3 bases, with 12 bases remaining between them. CDR3 length equals 16 residues. Germline CDR1 and CDR2: MNHEY and SVGAGI. The chain's CDR3 is CASSYSAGAVKNIQYF. For the CDR3, the DNA is TGTGCCAGCAGTTACTCGGCGGGGGCGGTCAAAAACATTCAGTACTTC.

This chain connects TRBV4-2 to TRBJ2-1, with 7 bases fitting TRBD1. Losses at the gene ends were 0 bases for V and 9 bases for J; bases not matched to a gene: 5. The CDR3 spans 14 residues. Germline CDR1 is LGHNA and CDR2 is YNFKEQ. CDR3 coding DNA: TGTGCCAGCAGCCAAGATTTGGGACAGACTGAGCAGTTCTTC. Its translation: CASSQDLGQTEQFF.

The chain carries TRBV7-4 and TRBJ1-2; 9 nucleotides match TRBD1. The CDR3 contains 14 residues. The germline gives CDR1 SGHVT, CDR2 SQSDAQ. Trimming removed 5 bases from V and 10 bases from J; junction bases left unmatched: 11. The CDR3 DNA is TGTGCCAGCAGCCACCCCGGGGACAGGGAATACTACACCTTC. Translation: CASSHPGDREYYTF.

This chain joins TRBV9 and TRBJ2-1; the D gene is possibly TRBD2 (6 bases). Between the trimmed V and J ends, which lost 0 bases and 6 bases, there was a span of 16 bases. Germline V gene data show CDR1 as SGDLS and CDR2 as YYNGEE. This CDR3 is 16 amino acids long. CDR3 sequence reads: CASSVGEGGVPNEQFF. The CDR3, as DNA: TGTGCCAGCAGCGTAGGCGAGGGCGGGGTGCCCAATGAGCAGTTCTTC.

This chain connects TRBV7-6 to TRBJ1-1; no clear D gene. CDR1 is SGHVS and CDR2 is FNYEAQ in the germline V gene. The CDR3 loop spans 12 amino acids. Trimming took off 5 bases at V and 7 bases at J, with 11 bases between the two ends. The CDR3 reads CASSPAAGEAFF. CDR3 in DNA: TGTGCCAGCAGCCCAGCTGCTGGTGAAGCTTTCTTT.

The rearrangement links TRBV19 to TRBJ1-2; no clear D. Trimming took 5 bases from V and 3 from J, leaving 7 bases between them. The CDR3 sequence is 12 residues long. CDR1 is LNHDA and CDR2 is SQIVND in the germline V gene (reference sequence). As DNA, the CDR3 is TGTGCCAGTAGTGAGGCTTACTATGGCTACACCTTC. Its translation: CASSEAYYGYTF.

The V gene is TRBV3-1, the J gene TRBJ1-6; the D is unclear. The CDR3 has 17 residues. Trimming stripped 0 bases from V and 0 bases from J, with 9 bases between. Germline loops: CDR1 LGHDT, CDR2 YNNKEL (reference sequence). CDR3 bases: TGTGCCAGCAGCCAAGAATGGGGTAGCTCCTATAATTCACCCCTCCACTTT. This gives the protein CASSQEWGSSYNSPLHF.

This chain connects TRBV6-5 to TRBJ1-5; maybe TRBD1 (5 bases). This CDR3 has 14 residues. V lost 5 bases, J lost 6 bases, and 14 bases lay in between. Per the germline V gene, CDR1 is MNHEY and CDR2 is SVGAGI. CDR3 nucleotide sequence: TGTGCCAGCAGTCTTCGGGGGGGAGGTCAGCCCCAGCATTTT. This gives the protein CASSLRGGGQPQHF.

Comments on this clonotype: The junction does not match germline at one end; this may be a read error. The chain employs TRBV7-6 and TRBJ2-1, with D possibly being TRBD1 (6 bases). The CDR3 runs to 16 residues. Germline V gene lookup returns CDR1 SGHVS and CDR2 FNYEAQ. CDR3 sequence reads: CASSPRTAGGRNDQFF. CDR3 sequence (DNA): TGTGCCAGCAGCCCCCGGACAGCCGGTGGGAGAAATGATCAGTTCTTC. Full variable domain (rest looked up from reference TRBV7-6 and TRBJ2-1): GAGVSQSPRYKVTKRGQDVALRCDPISGHVSLYWYRQALGQGPEFLTYFNYEAQQDKSGLPNDRFSAERPEGSISTLTIQRTEQRDSAMYRCASSPRTAGGRNDQFFGPGTRLTVL.

This clonotype was detected only a few times. This chain connects TRBV7-9 to TRBJ1-2, with D perhaps matching TRBD1 (5 bases). Germline CDR1 and CDR2: SEHNR and FQNEAQ (reference sequence). The CDR3 has 18 amino acids. V lost 4 bases and J 2 bases, leaving 23 bases between the germline ends. CDR3 in amino acids: CASSSGEGGVHLNYGYTF. In DNA form, the CDR3 reads TGTGCCAGCAGCTCGGGGGAAGGCGGAGTCCACTTAAACTATGGCTACACCTTC.

This chain links TRBV4-1 with TRBJ2-7; 12 positions agree with TRBD2. The CDR3 totals 15 residues. The germline CDR1 and CDR2 sequences are MGHRA and YSYEKL. V was pared by 1 base and J by 2 bases, with 0 bases of the junction left unmatched. CDR3 sequence (DNA): TGCGCCAGCAGCCAAGGGACTAGCGGGGCCTACGAGCAGTACTTC. Its translation is CASSQGTSGAYEQYF.

This chain uses TRBV10-3 with TRBJ2-3, with 9 bases lining up with TRBD2. Germline V gives CDR1 ENHRY, CDR2 SYGVKD. CDR3 length: 18 residues. Trimming removed 1 base from V and 2 bases from J; junction bases left unmatched: 10. The CDR3 coding sequence is TGTGCCATCAGTGAGTTTGATCGGCGGGGGGGATACACAGATACGCAGTATTTT. This gives the protein CAISEFDRRGGYTDTQYF.

The table lists this clonotype with a few counts. J is TRBJ2-1 and V is TRBV5-6; 8 bases agree with TRBD2. Looked up from germline, CDR1 is SGHDT and CDR2 is YYEEEE. The CDR3 covers 19 residues. Unmatched junction bases numbered 12, after V lost 1 base and J lost 0 bases. This CDR3 reads CASSLKRSGTQSSYNEQFF. For the CDR3, the DNA is TGTGCCAGCAGCTTGAAACGTAGCGGGACCCAGAGCTCCTACAATGAGCAGTTCTTC.

This chain links TRBV3-1 with TRBJ2-3; TRBD2 matches at 10 bases. J was trimmed by 3 bases and V by 3 bases; bases with no gene match: 6. Per germline, CDR1 LGHDT and CDR2 YNNKEL (reference sequence). The CDR3 is 16 residues long. The CDR3 is CASSHRTSGATDTQYF. CDR3 nucleotides: TGTGCCAGCAGCCATAGGACTAGCGGAGCGACAGATACGCAGTATTTT.